This T cell receptor beta chain was sequenced during a study of shared clonotypes between healthy human individuals. CDR1 and CDR2 from the germline V gene are SGDLS and YYNGEE. This CDR3 contains 14 residues. A remark on this clone: This likely came from a read error, as a far larger clone is one base away. Within the sample, other DNA sequences also encode this same CDR3.

With unsorted samples, genomic DNA was obtained from 100 million or so PBMCs. On ten immunoSEQ deep assay plates, unsorted PBMC DNA was sequenced. Clones were read by immunoSEQ multiplex PCR, and TCRdb kept only the in-frame ones, dropping some. The table has about 480,000 clones, roughly 78% seen once; the top ten hold around 13%. Input material: PBMCs. The V gene is TRBV9, the J gene TRBJ2-2, with D possibly TRBD2 on 6 matching bases. This sequence was found in a middle-aged woman in good health. Some clones in this sample may be carry-over from other donors' samples. In nucleotides, the CDR3 is TGTGCCAGCAGCGTGGGACTGTACACCGGGGAGCTATTTTTT. It translates to CASSVGLYTGELFF.